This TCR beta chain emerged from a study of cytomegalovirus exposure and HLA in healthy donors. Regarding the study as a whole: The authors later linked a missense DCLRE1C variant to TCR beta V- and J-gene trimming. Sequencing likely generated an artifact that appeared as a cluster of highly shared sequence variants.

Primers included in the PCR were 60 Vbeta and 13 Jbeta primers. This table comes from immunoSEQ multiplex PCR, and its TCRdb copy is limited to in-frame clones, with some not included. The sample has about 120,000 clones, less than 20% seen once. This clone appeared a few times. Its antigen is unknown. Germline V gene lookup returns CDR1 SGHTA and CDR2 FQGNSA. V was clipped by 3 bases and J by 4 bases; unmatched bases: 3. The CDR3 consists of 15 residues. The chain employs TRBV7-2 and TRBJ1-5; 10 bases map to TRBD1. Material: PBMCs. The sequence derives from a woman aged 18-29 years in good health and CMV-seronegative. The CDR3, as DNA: TGTGCCAGCAGCTTGCCGGACAGGGGGAATCAGCCCCAGCATTTT. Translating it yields CASSLPDRGNQPQHF. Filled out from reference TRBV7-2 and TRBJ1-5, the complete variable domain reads GAGVSQSPSNKVTEKGKDVELRCDPISGHTALYWYRQSLGQGLEFLIYFQGNSAPDKSGLPSDRFSAERTGGSVSTLTIQRTQQEDSAVYLCASSLPDRGNQPQHFGDGTRLSIL.